This TCR beta chain was identified during a study of blood T cell repertoires in COVID-19 (TCRdb year 2020). In the study overall: Collaborator samples came from the United States, Italy and Spain and covered acute and convalescent phases of COVID-19. The dataset comprised deeply sampled blood TCRbeta repertoires from subjects exposed to, actively infected with, or recovered from COVID-19. Nearly every sample came with metadata listing a de-identified subject ID, COVID-19 status, age in years and sex. The samples were drawn from the first 160 participants of the ongoing ImmuneRACE study and from about 1,200 subjects provided by 6 global collaborators. Where available, HLA class I and class II types were taken from metadata supplied by the sample provider and were not determined by assay-based typing. The prospective study material was composed of cDNA or gDNA derived from T cells, B-cell-depleted T cells, or PBMCs. The repertoires were made available in a free public database intended to serve as a resource for research on the immune response to SARS-CoV-2. Study-wide findings and limitations: The quantity of clinical and demographic metadata differed by source and by participant and was supplied without curation.

With regard to this clone: Its antigen remains unidentified. Base qualities are missing; no much larger clone stands one base away.

TCRbeta CDR3 regions were amplified from genomic DNA using the immunoSEQ Assay, a bias-controlled multiplex PCR. The authors' analysis ran thus. Within the assay, amplification of reference gene primers was used to estimate how many nucleated cells each sample contained. To quantify the absolute abundance of each unique TCRbeta CDR3 rearrangement, sequence reads were collapsed and filtered. For each sample, productive Simpson clonality was calculated as the square root of Simpson's diversity index over productive rearrangements. This is the immuneACCESS table as TCRdb keeps it, with only in-frame sequences that have V and J called. A part of the clones is gone; compared with another copy, unresolved V genes explain less than half, and the rest is unexplained. That table supplies the V and J calls and clone size; D and trimming were determined from the DNA. The sample data list about 250,000 clones, and 80% to 90% of these were observed just once. The ten largest clonotypes hold around 6% of the sample.

Collaborating institutions collected whole blood in K2EDTA tubes following their own protocols. Collaborator samples were shipped for TCRbeta analysis as frozen whole blood, isolated PBMCs, or DNA extracted from either sample type. Measured from the cysteine to the phenylalanine, the CDR3 is 15 residues long. Only the CDR3 portion is preserved as DNA: 45 bases, with reading frame beginning at the first base. CDR1 and CDR2 are drawn from the germline V gene (reference sequence): SGHNT, YYREEE. Trimming leaves V shorter by 1 base and J shorter by 1 base, with the junction holding 1 base beyond the gene matches.

The sequencing input was peripheral blood. This TCR was sampled from a man aged 80 or over with acute or convalescent COVID-19. The rearranged segments are TRBV5-4 and TRBJ2-2, and TRBD2 matches 7 of the central bases. The CDR3 region reads CASSLPSGNTGELFF. The nucleotide sequence is given as TGTGCCAGCAGCTTGCCTAGCGGGAACACCGGGGAGCTGTTTTTT.